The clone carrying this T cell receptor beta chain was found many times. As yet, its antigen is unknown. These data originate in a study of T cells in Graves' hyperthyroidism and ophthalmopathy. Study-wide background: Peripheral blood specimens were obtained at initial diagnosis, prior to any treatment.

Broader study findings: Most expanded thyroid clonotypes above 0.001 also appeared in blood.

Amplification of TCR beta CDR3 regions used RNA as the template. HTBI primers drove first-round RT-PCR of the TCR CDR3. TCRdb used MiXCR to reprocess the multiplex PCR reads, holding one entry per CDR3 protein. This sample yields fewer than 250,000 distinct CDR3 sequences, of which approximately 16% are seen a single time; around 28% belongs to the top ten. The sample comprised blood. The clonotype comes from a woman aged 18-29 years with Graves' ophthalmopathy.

The CDR3 loop is CASSEDRNTGELFF. CDR3 nucleotides: TGTGCCAGCAGTGAGGACAGAAACACCGGGGAGCTGTTTTTT. This chain connects TRBV2 to TRBJ2-2; a possible D gene is TRBD1 (6 bases). With 3 bases removed from V and 2 bases from J, the gap between germline ends came to 7 bases. The CDR3 length is 14 residues. Germline CDR1 reads SNHLY; CDR2 reads FYNNEI.